One sample yielded the 22 T cell receptor beta chains listed below, sequenced in a study of CD8 T cells in ankylosing spondylitis. Study-level findings and limits: What seemed typical of ankylosing spondylitis blood was a TCR beta motif built from 7 or 8 highly homologous variants.

TCRdb reprocessed the 5' RACE reads with MiXCR, giving one entry per CDR3 protein. Of about 750,000 distinct CDR3 sequences listed, around 20% are singletons. What these receptors recognize is not known. Sequenced sample: blood, either unsorted or a sorted T cell fraction (not recorded which). The receptors were sampled from a male donor with ankylosing spondylitis.

This clonotype appeared a few times. The V and J genes are TRBV27 and TRBJ2-3; 8 nucleotides match TRBD2. V lost 6 bases to trimming and J lost 2 bases; unmatched junction nucleotides: 10. Per the germline V gene, CDR1 is MNHEY and CDR2 is SMNVEV (reference sequence). The CDR3 covers 16 residues. Here the CDR3 DNA reads TGTGCCAGCAGCGATAATAGCGGGGCATACACAGATACGCAGTATTTT. This sequence encodes CASSDNSGAYTDTQYF.

This clonotype was counted only a few times. The chain joins TRBV7-9 to TRBJ1-1; 8 bases fit TRBD1. V trimming: 1 base; J trimming: 7 bases; junction bases outside the gene matches: 11. Germline V gene data show CDR1 as SEHNR and CDR2 as FQNEAQ (reference sequence). CDR3 length: 16 residues. Here the CDR3 reads CASSLGSGGQADEAFF. DNA of the CDR3: TGTGCCAGCAGCTTAGGTTCGGGGGGACAGGCAGATGAAGCTTTCTTT. Drawing the rest from reference TRBV7-9 and TRBJ1-1, the complete variable domain is DTGVSQNPRHKITKRGQNVTFRCDPISEHNRLYWYRQTLGQGPEFLTYFQNEAQLEKSRLLSDRFSAERPKGSFSTLEIQRTEQGDSAMYLCASSLGSGGQADEAFFGQGTRLTVV.

The chain has TRBV5-5 and TRBJ2-7; TRBD1 might be the D (6 bases). CDR1 is SGHKS and CDR2 is YYEKEE in the germline V gene (reference sequence). The CDR3 sequence is 14 residues long. With 0 bases removed from V and 2 bases from J, the gap between germline ends came to 9 bases. CDR3 sequence (DNA): TGTGCCAGCAGCTTGGGGACAGTTCCCTACGAGCAGTACTTC. Translated, it gives CASSLGTVPYEQYF.

The V gene is TRBV7-9, the J gene TRBJ1-6, with a weak D call TRBD1 (5 bases). This CDR3 spans 15 amino acids. The germline V gene has CDR1 SEHNR and CDR2 FQNEAQ (reference sequence). V lost 7 bases to trimming and J lost 5 bases, with 15 bases between them. This chain's CDR3 is CASTLTDTDNSPLHF. The CDR3 DNA reads as TGTGCCAGCACCCTGACGGACACCGATAATTCACCCCTCCACTTT.

V usage is TRBV2 and J usage is TRBJ2-5, with 13 positions matching TRBD2. From germline, CDR1 is SNHLY and CDR2 FYNNEI. V shed 5 bases and J 5 bases; nucleotides not matched to a gene: 11. CDR3 length: 17 residues. In nucleotides, the CDR3 is TGTGCCAGCAGTAAGGGACTAGCGGGAACCGGTGACGAGACCCAGTACTTC. It encodes CASSKGLAGTGDETQYF.

The rearrangement uses TRBV18 and TRBJ2-6; the D gene is possibly TRBD1 (5 bases). The germline V and J ends were trimmed by 0 bases and 2 bases, with 20 bases remaining between them. This CDR3 has 20 residues. Germline V gene lookup returns CDR1 KGHSH and CDR2 LQKENI. Here the CDR3 DNA reads TGTGCCAGCTCACCACCTGCCGTGGCAGGGATAAGCGCTGGGGCCAACGTCCTGACTTTC. It encodes CASSPPAVAGISAGANVLTF.

The chain joins TRBV11-2 to TRBJ1-2, with D unresolved. V dropped 4 bases and J dropped 2 bases, with 11 bases sitting between them. The CDR3 is made up of 14 amino acids. Germline lookup yields CDR1 SGHAT and CDR2 FQNNGV. The CDR3 sequence: CASSSDNSNYGYTF. In DNA form, the CDR3 reads TGTGCCAGCAGCTCTGACAATTCCAACTATGGCTACACCTTC.

The rearrangement joins TRBV20-1 to TRBJ1-1, with 10 nucleotides matching TRBD1. Germline V gives CDR1 DFQATT, CDR2 SNEGSKA (reference sequence). V lost 2 bases to trimming and J lost 9 bases; unmatched junction nucleotides: 3. The CDR3 runs 12 residues. The CDR3 DNA is TGCAGTGCTAGACGACAGGGGGCGCAAGCTTTCTTT. It translates to CSARRQGAQAFF.

This clonotype was counted only a few times. V and J are TRBV6-1 and TRBJ1-5, with 7 bases matching TRBD1. With 3 bases clipped from V and 5 bases from J, the junction kept 7 bases outside the gene matches. The CDR3 is 15 residues long. In germline, CDR1 is MNHNS, CDR2 SASEGT. The CDR3 protein is CASSETGQYHQPQHF. CDR3 coding DNA: TGTGCCAGCAGTGAGACGGGACAGTACCATCAGCCCCAGCATTTT.

This clonotype was picked up a small number of times. CDR3: CASSGSGFSTNEKLFF. The CDR3 DNA reads as TGTGCCAGCAGTGGATCTGGGTTTTCCACTAATGAAAAACTGTTTTTT. The genes are TRBV2 and TRBJ1-4, with D unresolved. Per the germline V gene, CDR1 is SNHLY and CDR2 is FYNNEI. The CDR3 totals 16 residues. The V and J ends lost 4 bases and 2 bases respectively, with 14 bases between them.

This chain connects TRBV5-1 to TRBJ2-2; D is ambiguous. The V gene's germline CDR1 is SGHRS and CDR2 YFSETQ. The V and J ends lost 4 bases and 1 base respectively, with 14 bases between them. The CDR3 runs 16 residues. The CDR3 nucleotides read TGCGCCAGCAGCCCGCTCGGGCTGGGGAACACCGGGGAGCTGTTTTTT. Amino acid sequence: CASSPLGLGNTGELFF.

This clonotype was seen a handful of times. This sequence joins TRBV20-1 and TRBJ2-7, with 8 bases that match TRBD2. Germline trimming cut 3 bases from V and 3 bases from J; bases unmatched to any gene: 10. CDR1 and CDR2 from the germline V gene are DFQATT and SNEGSKA (reference sequence). The CDR3 runs to 15 residues. CDR3 nucleotide sequence: TGCAGTGCTAGCGTCCCGGGACTAGGACGCTACGAGCAGTACTTC. Protein: CSASVPGLGRYEQYF.

This clonotype was counted at least ten times. The V call is TRBV12-3 or TRBV12-4, the J call TRBJ2-1; 9 nucleotides line up with TRBD2. CDR3 length equals 11 residues. V shed 5 bases and J 12 bases; nucleotides not matched to a gene: 2. CDR3 protein: CASSQLAGQFF. CDR3 nucleotide sequence: TGTGCCAGCAGTCAACTAGCGGGGCAGTTCTTC.

The rearrangement uses TRBV29-1 and TRBJ1-4, with D uncertain. The CDR3 extends over 13 amino acids. Germline CDR1 is SQVTM and CDR2 is ANQGSEA. The ends were cut back, 7 bases at V and 7 bases at J, with 16 bases in the middle. CDR3: CSARIGKGEKLFF. Written as DNA, the CDR3 is TGCAGCGCCAGGATTGGAAAGGGTGAAAAACTGTTTTTT.

This clonotype was recorded only once. The rearrangement uses TRBV15 and TRBJ2-3; D remains ambiguous. V was clipped by 0 bases and J by 9 bases, with 7 bases between them. Germline CDR1 reads LNHNV; CDR2 reads YYDKDF (reference sequence). This CDR3 region has 12 residues. CDR3 amino acids: CATSREVVTQYF. CDR3 DNA: TGTGCCACCAGCAGAGAGGTAGTCACGCAGTATTTT.

J is TRBJ2-7 and V is TRBV13; TRBD1 matches 9 bases. Germline CDR1 reads PRHDT; CDR2 reads FYEKMQ (reference sequence). V lost 5 bases, J lost 3 bases, and 11 bases stayed unmatched. This CDR3 spans 16 amino acids. CDR3 coding DNA: TGTGCCAGCAGCGTAGACAGGGGGAATCCCAACTACGAGCAGTACTTC. This encodes CASSVDRGNPNYEQYF. The entire variable domain, with the rest obtained from reference TRBV13 and TRBJ2-7, is as follows: AAGVIQSPRHLIKEKRETATLKCYPIPRHDTVYWYQQGPGQDPQFLISFYEKMQSDKGSIPDRFSAQQFSDYHSELNMSSLELGDSALYFCASSVDRGNPNYEQYFGPGTRLTVT.

In this sample, this clonotype turned up many times. The V gene is TRBV9, the J gene TRBJ2-1; possible D gene TRBD2, 5 bases. From germline, CDR1 is SGDLS and CDR2 YYNGEE. There are 15 residues in the CDR3. Trimming removed 0 bases at V and 12 bases at J, with 19 bases between. CDR3 DNA: TGTGCCAGCAGCGTAGGCGCGGAGGCCCTTTTAGGGCAGTTCTTC. As protein: CASSVGAEALLGQFF.

V gene TRBV5-5 combines with J gene TRBJ2-7; 13 bases map to TRBD2. This CDR3 region has 15 residues. V was pared by 3 bases and J by 5 bases, with 5 bases of the junction left unmatched. CDR1 and CDR2 (germline): SGHKS, YYEKEE (reference sequence). The CDR3 DNA sequence: TGTGCCAGCAGCTACGGACTAGCGGGAGCTAACGAGCAGTACTTC. Residues: CASSYGLAGANEQYF.

This clonotype was seen only a few times. V and J are TRBV2 and TRBJ2-7, with D maybe TRBD1 (7 bases). V was pared by 7 bases and J by 5 bases, with 15 bases between. This CDR3 has 13 amino acids. Germline V gene sequence: CDR1 SNHLY, CDR2 FYNNEI. The CDR3 DNA reads TGTGCCAGCACCCTTCAGGGGGGAGACGAGCAGTACTTC. Protein: CASTLQGGDEQYF.

The sample holds a few counts of this clonotype. The chain links TRBV28 to TRBJ2-1; TRBD2 is a possible D gene (5 bases). This CDR3 is 14 amino acids long. The V gene's germline CDR1 is MDHEN and CDR2 SYDVKM. The V end was cut by 8 bases, the J end by 10 bases, with 21 bases between. CDR3 in DNA: TGTGCCAGCTCTAACCCAGGTGGAGGTCCCGAGCAGTTCTTC. This encodes CASSNPGGGPEQFF.

As DNA, the CDR3 is TGTGCCAGCAGTTCCGTCCGACCCCAGGTGCTCGGCCACTACGAGCAGTACTTC. It encodes CASSSVRPQVLGHYEQYF. The rearrangement links TRBV7-8 to TRBJ2-7; D is undetermined. This CDR3 has 18 amino acids. Germline values: CDR1 SGHVS, CDR2 FQNEAQ. The V and J ends lost 6 bases and 3 bases respectively, with 27 bases between them.

This clonotype was seen a handful of times. The rearrangement uses TRBV7-3 and TRBJ2-1; 8 nucleotides align to TRBD2. The germline CDR1 and CDR2 sequences are SGHTA and FQGTGA. V shed 5 bases, J shed 7 bases, and the junction held 10 bases outside the gene matches. The CDR3 loop spans 15 amino acids. CDR3 in amino acids: CASSPAPGGWNEQFF. The CDR3 DNA sequence: TGTGCCAGCAGCCCAGCACCGGGGGGGTGGAATGAGCAGTTCTTC.